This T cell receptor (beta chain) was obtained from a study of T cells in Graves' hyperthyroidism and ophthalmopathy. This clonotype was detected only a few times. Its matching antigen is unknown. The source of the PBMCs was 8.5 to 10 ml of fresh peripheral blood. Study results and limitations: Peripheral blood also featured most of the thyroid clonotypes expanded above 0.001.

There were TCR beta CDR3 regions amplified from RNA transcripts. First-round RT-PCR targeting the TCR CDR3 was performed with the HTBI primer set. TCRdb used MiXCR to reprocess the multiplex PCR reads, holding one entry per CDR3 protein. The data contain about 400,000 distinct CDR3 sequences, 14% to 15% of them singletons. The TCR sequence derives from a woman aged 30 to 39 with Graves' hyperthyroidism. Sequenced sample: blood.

The CDR3 reads CSARVGVSANTGELFF. Written as DNA, the CDR3 is TGCAGTGCTAGAGTGGGTGTTAGCGCGAACACCGGGGAGCTGTTTTTT. This chain joins TRBV20-1 and TRBJ2-2; TRBD2 is a possible D gene (5 bases). V lost 1 base, J lost 0 bases, and 12 bases lay in between. This CDR3 has 16 amino acids. Germline V CDR1 and CDR2: DFQATT, SNEGSKA (reference sequence).